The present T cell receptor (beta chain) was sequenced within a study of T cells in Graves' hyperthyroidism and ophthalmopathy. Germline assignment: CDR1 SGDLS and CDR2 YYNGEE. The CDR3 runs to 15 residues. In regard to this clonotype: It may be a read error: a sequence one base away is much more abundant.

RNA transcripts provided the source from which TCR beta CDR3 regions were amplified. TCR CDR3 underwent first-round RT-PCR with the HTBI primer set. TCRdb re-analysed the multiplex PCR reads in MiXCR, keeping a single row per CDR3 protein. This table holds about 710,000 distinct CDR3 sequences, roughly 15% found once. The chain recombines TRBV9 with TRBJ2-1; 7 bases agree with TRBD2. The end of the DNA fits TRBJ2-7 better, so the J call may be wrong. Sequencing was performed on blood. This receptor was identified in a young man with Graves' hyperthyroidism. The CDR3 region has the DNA TGTGCCAGCAGCACGCAACCGGGGGGATACAATGAGCAGTACTTC. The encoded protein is CASSTQPGGYNEQYF.